This entry features one TCR beta chain sequence. V gave up 8 bases and J gave up 6 bases, with 14 bases separating them. CDR1 SGHTA and CDR2 FQGTGA come from the germline V gene. This CDR3 contains 13 residues. The source of the sample is a study of blood T cell repertoires in COVID-19. TCRdb keeps only in-frame clones here, not all; method: immunoSEQ multiplex PCR. The table has about 250,000 clones, around 87% seen once; the top ten hold less than 2.5%. In Cohort 3, a recovered donor had either two negative PCRs, clearance, or symptom resolution. This clonotype was obtained from a woman between 18 and 29 years old who had recovered from COVID-19. J is TRBJ1-5 and V is TRBV7-3; a possible D gene is TRBD1 (6 bases). Input material: PBMCs or T cells enriched from blood (not recorded which). CDR3 nucleotides: TGTGCCAGCTCCCAGGGGTTAGGTCAGCCCCAGCATTTT. Translating it yields CASSQGLGQPQHF.